Each of the 25 T cell receptor beta chains below was sequenced from the same sample in a study of shared clonotypes between healthy human individuals. The table came from immunoSEQ multiplex PCR; TCRdb's copy has only in-frame clones and leaves some out. The table records millions of clones, more than 80% of them present only once. The sequenced sample was naive CD4+ T cells sorted from blood. Subset denoted: CD45RA+ positively selected. Receptor source: a man aged 18 to 30 in good health.

The chain couples TRBV2 to TRBJ2-7; the D gene is possibly TRBD2 (5 bases). V lost 1 base to trimming and J lost 2 bases, with 15 bases between them. Germline lookup yields CDR1 SNHLY and CDR2 FYNNEI. The CDR3 consists of 16 residues. The CDR3 is CASSEGWNSGPYEQYF. The CDR3, as DNA: TGTGCCAGCAGTGAAGGGTGGAACAGCGGACCCTACGAGCAGTACTTC. Combining the CDR3 with reference TRBV2 and TRBJ2-7 gives the whole variable domain EPEVTQTPSHQVTQMGQEVILRCVPISNHLYFYWYRQILGQKVEFLVSFYNNEISEKSEIFDDQFSVERPDGSNFTLKIRSTKLEDSAMYFCASSEGWNSGPYEQYFGPGTRLTVT.

With regard to this clone: One end of the junction varies from germline; a read error may be responsible. The V gene is TRBV7-9, the J gene TRBJ2-4; tentative D call: TRBD2 (5 bases). Germline assignment: CDR1 SEHNR and CDR2 FQNEAQ (reference sequence). The CDR3 length is 8 residues. DNA for the CDR3: TGTGCCAGCAGCGACTATAGCTTC. Protein: CASSDYSF.

In this sample, this clone turned up once. The sample has other DNA sequences that encode this CDR3 too. J is TRBJ2-3 and V is TRBV11-3; TRBD1 matches at 7 bases. The CDR3 is 15 residues long. Germline V lookup: CDR1 SGHNT, CDR2 YENEEA. The V and J ends lost 2 bases and 1 base, in that order; junction bases with no gene match: 3. CDR3 DNA sequence: TGTGCCAGCAGCTTAACAGGGGCCCGCACAGATACGCAGTATTTT. It specifies CASSLTGARTDTQYF.

This chain connects TRBV6-5 to TRBJ2-1; TRBD1 matches at 7 bases. The CDR3 is made up of 15 amino acids. V was clipped by 5 bases and J by 0 bases; unmatched bases: 4. Germline lookup yields CDR1 MNHEY and CDR2 SVGAGI. Written as DNA, the CDR3 is TGTGCCAGCAGTCCCCAGGGGGTCTCCTACAATGAGCAGTTCTTC. Translating gives CASSPQGVSYNEQFF.

J is TRBJ1-1 and V is TRBV28; D possibly corresponds to TRBD1 (6 bases). The germline V and J ends were trimmed by 6 bases and 3 bases, with 20 bases remaining between them. CDR1 and CDR2 (germline): MDHEN, SYDVKM. The CDR3 runs to 16 residues. CDR3 sequence: CASSPRVPGHYTEAFF. CDR3 nucleotide sequence: TGTGCCAGCAGCCCCCGGGTCCCGGGACATTACACTGAAGCTTTCTTT.

This clone was observed a single time. CDR3 loop: CAWRKPSGNTIYF. For the CDR3, the DNA is TGTGCCTGGAGGAAGCCCTCTGGAAACACCATATATTTT. The V gene is TRBV30, the J gene TRBJ1-3; D gene unclear. V dropped 3 bases and J dropped 0 bases, with 6 bases sitting between them. There are 13 residues in the CDR3. Germline CDR1 reads GTSNPN; CDR2 reads SVGIG (reference sequence).

CDR3 bases: TGCGCCAGCAGCTTGAGTGAGGCCTTCTATGGCTACACCTTC. Translated, it gives CASSLSEAFYGYTF. This chain joins TRBV5-1 and TRBJ1-2; D is uncertain. Germline CDR1 SGHRS, CDR2 YFSETQ. Trimming pared 1 base from V and 4 bases from J, leaving 11 bases between. The CDR3 consists of 14 residues.

The chain couples TRBV6-5 to TRBJ1-4; D gene unclear. Per the germline V gene, CDR1 is MNHEY and CDR2 is SVGAGI. The CDR3 has 15 amino acids. V was pared by 6 bases and J by 3 bases, with 14 bases between. The CDR3: CASRNGWTANEKLFF. CDR3 sequence (DNA): TGTGCCAGCAGAAACGGGTGGACGGCTAATGAAAAACTGTTTTTT.

The rearrangement joins TRBV28 to TRBJ2-5; 9 bases are shared with TRBD2. J gave up 1 base and V 6 bases, and 6 bases lay outside the gene matches. Germline loops: CDR1 MDHEN, CDR2 SYDVKM. The CDR3 sequence is 15 residues long. CDR3: CASRKGGGAQETQYF. CDR3 bases: TGTGCCAGCAGAAAGGGCGGGGGGGCCCAAGAGACCCAGTACTTC.

The rearrangement links TRBV25-1 to TRBJ1-3, with unresolved D. Trimming took 4 bases from V and 0 from J, leaving 4 bases between them. The CDR3 has 13 residues. CDR1 MGHDK and CDR2 SYGVNS come from the germline V gene. CDR3 amino acids: CASSAASGNTIYF. CDR3 DNA: TGTGCCAGCAGTGCCGCCTCTGGAAACACCATATATTTT.

The chain recombines TRBV5-1 with TRBJ2-7; no clear D. This CDR3 is built from 13 residues. Germline loops: CDR1 SGHRS, CDR2 YFSETQ. V lost 2 bases and J 5 bases, leaving 11 bases between the germline ends. DNA for the CDR3: TGCGCCAGCAGCTTTGGTGCCCGGGACGAGCAGTACTTC. Residues: CASSFGARDEQYF.

This clone was observed a single time. V gene TRBV6-5 combines with J gene TRBJ2-2; D uncertain. The germline V gene has CDR1 MNHEY and CDR2 SVGAGI. The V end was cut by 2 bases, the J end by 7 bases, with 14 bases between. The CDR3 totals 15 residues. CDR3 in amino acids: CASSYLRLHDGELFF. CDR3 coding DNA: TGTGCCAGCAGTTACCTGAGACTGCACGACGGGGAGCTGTTTTTT.

V gene TRBV11-2 combines with J gene TRBJ1-1, with 9 bases matching TRBD1. Trimming removed 5 bases from V and 4 bases from J; junction bases left unmatched: 8. Germline assignment: CDR1 SGHAT and CDR2 FQNNGV. This CDR3 region has 15 residues. As DNA, the CDR3 is TGTGCCAGCAGCGCACAAACAGGGGGCGGCACTGAAGCTTTCTTT. It encodes CASSAQTGGGTEAFF.

This sequence joins TRBV10-2 and TRBJ2-7; D not resolved. Germline V CDR1 and CDR2: WSHSY, SAAADI. The CDR3 is made up of 14 amino acids. The germline V and J ends were trimmed by 4 bases and 6 bases, with 16 bases remaining between them. CDR3 in amino acids: CASSVLHAAIEQYF. The CDR3, as DNA: TGCGCCAGCAGTGTTTTGCATGCCGCCATCGAGCAGTACTTC.

The chain employs TRBV7-9 and TRBJ2-1, with D unclear. CDR3 size: 15 residues. V gave up 1 base and J gave up 6 bases, with 13 bases separating them. Germline V lookup: CDR1 SEHNR, CDR2 FQNEAQ (reference sequence). As DNA, the CDR3 is TGTGCCAGCAGCTTAGGTGGTACCAGATCCAATGAGCAGTTCTTC. Encoded protein: CASSLGGTRSNEQFF.

In its sample, this clone was seen once. V gene TRBV5-6 combines with J gene TRBJ1-5; maybe TRBD1 (6 bases). Trimming took 3 bases from V and 7 from J, leaving 17 bases between them. Germline CDR1 and CDR2: SGHDT and YYEEEE. The length of the CDR3 is 15 residues. This chain's CDR3 is CASSYGGGFGQPQHF. Written as DNA, the CDR3 is TGTGCCAGCAGCTATGGAGGGGGGTTTGGCCAGCCCCAGCATTTT.

The genes are TRBV15 and TRBJ2-1; 12 positions match TRBD1. The CDR3 covers 16 residues. Per germline, CDR1 LNHNV and CDR2 YYDKDF (reference sequence). V was pared by 1 base and J by 7 bases, with 5 bases of the junction left unmatched. The chain's CDR3 is CATSRAGGQGANEQFF. The CDR3 nucleotides are TGTGCCACCAGCAGAGCGGGGGGACAGGGGGCAAATGAGCAGTTCTTC.

J is TRBJ2-2 and V is TRBV19; a weak D match, TRBD2 (6 bases). The CDR3 runs 14 residues. The V and J ends lost 8 bases and 3 bases respectively, with 13 bases between them. Germline lookup yields CDR1 LNHDA and CDR2 SQIVND (reference sequence). The CDR3 here is CASCREYHTGELFF. The CDR3 DNA follows: TGTGCCAGTTGTCGGGAGTATCACACCGGGGAGCTGTTTTTT.

This clone appeared once. The V gene is TRBV6-6, the J gene TRBJ1-2; 7 bases match TRBD1. V gave up 0 bases and J gave up 4 bases; unmatched junction bases: 2. Germline CDR1 and CDR2: MNHNY and SVGAGI (reference sequence). The CDR3 runs to 14 residues. CDR3 loop: CASSYSTGIYGYTF. CDR3 bases: TGTGCCAGCAGTTACTCGACAGGGATCTATGGCTACACCTTC.

This chain joins TRBV11-2 and TRBJ1-1, with TRBD1 identical over 9 bases. Germline V gives CDR1 SGHAT, CDR2 FQNNGV. CDR3 size: 16 residues. The J segment lost 8 bases and the V segment lost 1 base, leaving 11 bases of the junction unmatched. CDR3 protein: CASSLGAKRTGEEAFF. The CDR3 nucleotides are TGTGCCAGCAGCTTAGGGGCCAAGAGGACAGGGGAGGAAGCTTTCTTT.

This sequence joins TRBV6-1 and TRBJ1-2; D is possibly TRBD1 (5 bases). The CDR3 is 12 amino acids. The V gene lost 10 bases and the J gene lost 3 bases, with 12 bases spanning the gap. Germline assignment: CDR1 MNHNS and CDR2 SASEGT. The CDR3 region has the DNA TGTGCCAATACCGACAGATACTATGGCTACACCTTC. Its translation is CANTDRYYGYTF.

V is TRBV6-1 and J is TRBJ2-7; 8 bases align to TRBD1. The CDR3 runs to 16 residues. The germline gives CDR1 MNHNS, CDR2 SASEGT. Unmatched junction bases numbered 8, after V lost 0 bases and J lost 4 bases. In nucleotides, the CDR3 is TGTGCCAGCAGTGAAGCCTGGCAGGGGGCTCGATACGAGCAGTACTTC. Amino acid sequence: CASSEAWQGARYEQYF.

With respect to this clone: The sample has other DNA sequences that encode this CDR3 too. DNA for the CDR3: TGCAGTGCTAGTGAGTACGAGCAGTACTTC. Residues: CSASEYEQYF. The chain couples TRBV20-1 to TRBJ2-7; unclear D gene. This CDR3 spans 10 amino acids. CDR1 is DFQATT, CDR2 SNEGSKA, per germline (reference sequence). The germline V and J ends were trimmed by 3 bases and 4 bases, with 4 bases remaining between them.

The rearrangement links TRBV18 to TRBJ1-4; D gene uncertain. V gave up 3 bases and J gave up 6 bases, with 8 bases separating them. CDR3 length equals 13 residues. The germline gives CDR1 KGHSH, CDR2 LQKENI. The CDR3 nucleotides read TGTGCCAGCTCACCGATACAAGATGAAAAACTGTTTTTT. Amino acids: CASSPIQDEKLFF.

A note on this clone: The same CDR3 can be traced to other DNA sequences in this sample. The J gene is TRBJ1-2, the V gene TRBV27, with a weak D call TRBD1 (6 bases). The CDR3 sequence is 15 residues long. Germline CDR1 MNHEY, CDR2 SMNVEV (reference sequence). V was trimmed by 3 bases and J by 3 bases, leaving 14 bases between them. The CDR3 here is CASSLAGRGDYGYTF. CDR3 in DNA: TGTGCCAGCAGTTTGGCGGGCAGGGGAGACTATGGCTACACCTTC.